The text below deals with one TCR beta chain. Which antigen it targets is not known. No much larger clone exists at a distance of one base, and base qualities are not known. Receptor amplification or capture employed 5' RACE. The listed sequencing device is Illumina HiSeq 2500. The second PCR ran for roughly 7 to 11 cycles and used a J-beta primer mix along with a sample-barcoded 5' primer. A template-switch 5' adaptor carrying 12 random nucleotides introduced a unique molecular identifier onto each TCR beta cDNA molecule. At least 2.5 million CDR3-containing paired-end reads were obtained from each sample. First-strand cDNA was synthesized from all RNA with the Mint cDNA synthesis kit, primed by a TRBC-specific oligonucleotide. After uracil-DNA glycosylase treatment, a first 18-cycle PCR used universal primers M1SS and BC2_uni_R on all cDNA. As for the authors' bioinformatics: Each sample was normalized by randomly selecting 1 million high-quality reads, each carrying a distinct molecular identifier. Instead of being binned into consensus sequences, reads that shared molecular identifiers were thrown out. MiTCR, set to a Q25 quality threshold and the strictest error-elimination algorithm, was used for CDR3 identification, clonotype clustering and error correction. A nonparametric unseen species model with Euler transformation was used to estimate lower-bound total TCR beta diversity. TCRdb trimmed public reads at Q25 via fastp, called clones via MiXCR and kept in-frame beta chains. Rows matching on CDR3 protein sequence are summarized as one entry with the most common DNA and genes. TCRdb assigned the V and J calls; the authors' analysis was not used. The sample contains about 1.8 million distinct CDR3 sequences, approximately 50% of them found a single time. Roughly 2% of the sample lies in the top ten.

Reading from cysteine to phenylalanine, the CDR3 counts 15 amino acids. The retained sequence is limited to the CDR3, 45 bases, with the frame set at the first base. The germline V gene specifies KGHDR as CDR1 and SFDVKD as CDR2. Trimming takes 2 bases from V and 6 bases from J, and the germline ends sit 14 bases apart. This entry belongs to a study of blood T cells in healthy people across ages (dated by TCRdb to the mid-2010s). Broadly, across the study: In model experiments, roughly one uniquely barcoded TCR beta cDNA molecule per two T cells was captured by template switching. Age-related changes in TCR beta repertoire diversity were measured in the study by deep sequencing normalized with unique cDNA molecular identifiers. The donors were split into four age groups: young (average 16 years), middle-aged (39), aged (approximately 59) and long-lived (82). To avoid experimental bias, donors of different ages were randomly spread across the sequencing lanes. For two donors (one aged 18 to 29 and one aged 80 or older), the study analyzed two additional independent replicas of 1 million unique cDNA reads from the same blood draw. What the work shows at the level of the full study, not this receptor alone: Compared with the aged group, more naive CD4+ T cells, fewer expanded clones and increased TCR diversity were shown by the long-lived group, suggesting age selection. A strong correlation was found between observed TCR beta diversity and the percentage of naive T cells measured by flow cytometry. The CMV infection status of donors was not known, potentially confounding age-related changes in expanded clonotypes. Since profiling was done on bulk unsorted PBMCs, naive and antigen-experienced compartments could not be conclusively compared. Observed TCR beta diversity per million T cells fell roughly linearly with age, and a significant reduction was already apparent by age around 40. Estimates of total diversity from one million sequenced T cells were regarded as lower bounds and underestimates.

Donors were under 40 systemically healthy Caucasian individuals from Russia aged roughly 6 to 100 years. Each donor gave about 10 milliliters of peripheral blood, drawn into EDTA-treated Vacutainer tubes. Ficoll-Paque density-gradient centrifugation was used to isolate PBMCs, with at least 7 million obtained per sample. Total RNA was extracted from PBMCs with Trizol reagent, with at least 6 micrograms obtained per sample. For every donor, flow cytometry on a PBMC aliquot measured the percentage of naive CD45RAhigh/CD27high T cells. The origin of this receptor is a woman in her forties in good health. Source material: blood. Here the chain combines TRBV24-1 and TRBJ2-3; the best D guess is TRBD2, with 6 bases matching. The DNA is TGTGCCACCAGTGATTGGGGCCGGGAGTTGGATACGCAGTATTTT. It specifies CATSDWGRELDTQYF.